What follows are 27 T cell receptor beta chains derived from one specimen sequenced in a study of cytomegalovirus exposure and HLA in healthy donors. This PCR relied on a set of 60 Vbeta primers and 13 Jbeta primers. Profiled with immunoSEQ multiplex PCR; TCRdb holds only in-frame clones, not every one. This sample has under 100,000 clones, with about 76% found just once. Source material: PBMCs. These receptor sequences come from a woman in her 70s in good health and CMV-seropositive.

Only a few counts were recorded for this clone. This chain joins TRBV7-9 and TRBJ2-5, with 8 positions matching TRBD2. The DNA end is a closer match to TRBJ2-7, so the J assignment may be wrong. Per germline, CDR1 SEHNR and CDR2 FQNEAQ (reference sequence). This CDR3 spans 18 amino acids. CDR3: CASSLMGSRAGVQNEQYF. The CDR3 nucleotides read TGTGCCAGCAGCTTAATGGGAAGTCGAGCGGGAGTCCAAAACGAGCAGTACTTC.

The rearrangement uses TRBV6-1 and TRBJ2-5; TRBD1 might be the D (6 bases). Deletions cut 6 bases from V and 2 bases from J, with 10 bases between. Germline values: CDR1 MNHNS, CDR2 SASEGT. This CDR3 has 13 residues. The CDR3 DNA is TGTGCCAGCAGGACAGGAAGACAAGAGACCCAGTACTTC. Residues: CASRTGRQETQYF.

The rearrangement links TRBV6-6 to TRBJ2-7; 7 bases match TRBD2. The CDR3 contains 16 residues. Trimming removed 2 bases from V and 0 bases from J; junction bases left unmatched: 7. Germline CDR1 MNHNY, CDR2 SVGAGI (reference sequence). The CDR3 region is CASSYGASGHSYEQYF. The CDR3 DNA reads as TGTGCCAGCAGTTACGGGGCTAGCGGCCACTCCTACGAGCAGTACTTC.

V usage is TRBV7-6 and J usage is TRBJ1-4; a possible D gene is TRBD1 (5 bases). The V end was cut by 3 bases, the J end by 5 bases, with 16 bases between. The CDR3 is 16 amino acids. The V gene's germline CDR1 is SGHVS and CDR2 FNYEAQ. Here the CDR3 DNA reads TGTGCCAGCAGCTTGACCCCGCCGGGGGTAAATGAAAAACTGTTTTTT. Protein: CASSLTPPGVNEKLFF.

The V gene is TRBV11-1, the J gene TRBJ2-5; 8 nucleotides align to TRBD1. Losses at the gene ends were 3 bases for V and 9 bases for J; bases not matched to a gene: 9. The CDR3 contains 14 residues. Germline V CDR1 and CDR2: SGHAT, FQDESV (reference sequence). This CDR3 reads CASSLGQAQGAQYF. In DNA form, the CDR3 reads TGTGCCAGCAGCTTGGGACAGGCCCAGGGGGCCCAGTACTTC.

This clone appeared a single time. The chain employs TRBV5-1 and TRBJ2-1, with 7 nucleotides matching TRBD2. The CDR3 runs 14 residues. Germline CDR1 is SGHRS and CDR2 is YFSETQ. The V gene end was trimmed by 2 bases and the J gene end by 6 bases; junction bases not matched to a gene: 5. CDR3 in amino acids: CASSFGGGRNEQFF. The CDR3 region has the DNA TGCGCCAGCAGCTTCGGGGGAGGGCGCAATGAGCAGTTCTTC.

The V and J genes are TRBV29-1 and TRBJ1-4, with D possibly being TRBD1 (6 bases). This CDR3 comprises 13 residues. Looked up from germline, CDR1 is SQVTM and CDR2 is ANQGSEA. V was trimmed by 7 bases and J by 5 bases, leaving 14 bases between them. Here the CDR3 reads CSAVDRINEKLFF. The DNA of the CDR3 is TGCAGCGCCGTCGACAGGATAAATGAAAAACTGTTTTTT.

About this clone: In this CDR3 the conserved last residue, phenylalanine or tryptophan, is missing, so a read error is likely. The chain uses TRBV4-1 and TRBJ2-7; TRBD1 agrees at 7 bases. Per germline, CDR1 MGHRA and CDR2 YSYEKL. This CDR3 has 16 residues. Trimming at V came to 1 base and at J to 1 base, leaving 7 bases not matched to a gene. The CDR3 spells CASSQGYGTASYEQYL. The CDR3 nucleotides are TGCGCCAGCAGCCAAGGGTACGGGACAGCGTCCTACGAGCAGTACCTC.

This chain uses TRBV4-3 with TRBJ2-1; 11 nucleotides agree with TRBD2. Germline CDR1 and CDR2: LGHNA and YSLEER. With V trimmed by 4 bases and J by 7 bases, 3 bases remained unmatched. The CDR3 sequence is 14 residues long. The DNA of the CDR3 is TGCGCCAGCAGCCCACTAGCGGGAGAAAATGAGCAGTTCTTC. Residues: CASSPLAGENEQFF.

This clone turned up a few times. This CDR3 reads CASSSGTRGEQYF. The CDR3 bases are TGTGCCAGCAGCTCCGGGACTAGAGGCGAGCAGTACTTC. The chain uses TRBV5-4 and TRBJ2-7, with 8 nucleotides matching TRBD2. Germline CDR1 reads SGHNT; CDR2 reads YYREEE (reference sequence). This CDR3 is built from 13 residues. The V gene end was trimmed by 3 bases and the J gene end by 6 bases; junction bases not matched to a gene: 5.

The chain is built from TRBV11-2 and TRBJ2-1; D is possibly TRBD2 (6 bases). Germline V lookup: CDR1 SGHAT, CDR2 FQNNGV. The V gene lost 5 bases and the J gene lost 3 bases, with 11 bases spanning the gap. This CDR3 spans 14 amino acids. In DNA, the CDR3 is TGTGCCAGCAGCAGTCTAGCGTACTACAATGAGCAGTTCTTC. It encodes CASSSLAYYNEQFF.

The genes are TRBV19 and TRBJ2-6; D is possibly TRBD2 (6 bases). V was cut by 7 bases and J by 3 bases, with 16 bases left in between. The germline V gene encodes CDR1 LNHDA and CDR2 SQIVND (reference sequence). The CDR3 runs 16 residues. The CDR3: CASNIWRASGANVLTF. The DNA of the CDR3 is TGTGCCAGTAATATTTGGAGGGCCAGTGGGGCCAACGTCCTGACTTTC.

The gene calls are TRBV7-2 and TRBJ2-5; no clear D gene. Germline V CDR1 and CDR2: SGHTA, FQGNSA. The CDR3 extends over 12 amino acids. V shed 3 bases and J shed 9 bases, with 11 bases lying between them. In nucleotides, the CDR3 is TGTGCCAGCAGCTTCGCCCCCGCGGCCCAGTACTTC. Translating it yields CASSFAPAAQYF. The full variable domain, its missing parts supplied by reference TRBV7-2 and TRBJ2-5, is GAGVSQSPSNKVTEKGKDVELRCDPISGHTALYWYRQSLGQGLEFLIYFQGNSAPDKSGLPSDRFSAERTGGSVSTLTIQRTQQEDSAVYLCASSFAPAAQYFGPGTRLLVL.

V and J are TRBV7-6 and TRBJ1-5; 8 bases align to TRBD1. The junction had 7 bases not matched to a gene; V was cut back by 6 bases and J by 6 bases. The germline CDR1 and CDR2 sequences are SGHVS and FNYEAQ. The CDR3 totals 14 residues. The CDR3 DNA follows: TGTGCCAGCAGGGACAGGGAAAAAAGTCAGCCCCAGCATTTT. This gives the protein CASRDREKSQPQHF.

The chain uses TRBV5-6 and TRBJ1-2; D not certain. The V and J ends lost 6 bases and 2 bases respectively, with 17 bases between them. In germline, CDR1 is SGHDT, CDR2 YYEEEE. This CDR3 is 15 amino acids long. The CDR3 loop reads CASNGLNQANYGYTF. In nucleotides, the CDR3 is TGTGCCAGCAACGGACTCAACCAAGCCAACTATGGCTACACCTTC.

The chain recombines TRBV9 with TRBJ2-2; TRBD2 agrees at 11 bases. V shed 4 bases and J 2 bases; nucleotides not matched to a gene: 4. Per germline, CDR1 SGDLS and CDR2 YYNGEE. The CDR3 length is 16 residues. Here the CDR3 reads CASSSGTSGNTGELFF. The CDR3 DNA is TGTGCCAGCAGCTCTGGGACTAGCGGCAACACCGGGGAGCTGTTTTTT.

By its share, this clone is medium-sized (0.01 to 0.1%). The chain carries TRBV10-3 and TRBJ1-2; a possible D gene is TRBD1 (5 bases). Between the trimmed V and J ends, which lost 5 bases and 8 bases, there was a span of 12 bases. CDR3 size: 12 residues. Germline V gives CDR1 ENHRY, CDR2 SYGVKD. CDR3 protein: CAISPQVGGYTF. In nucleotides, the CDR3 is TGTGCCATCAGTCCACAGGTTGGAGGCTACACCTTC.

The chain links TRBV7-9 to TRBJ2-5, with D unclear. Germline V lookup: CDR1 SEHNR, CDR2 FQNEAQ (reference sequence). With 2 bases removed from V and 5 bases from J, the gap between germline ends came to 15 bases. This CDR3 has 15 residues. This CDR3 is CASSLRGPGGETQYF. The DNA of the CDR3 is TGTGCCAGCAGCTTACGAGGCCCTGGTGGGGAGACCCAGTACTTC.

The rearrangement links TRBV13 to TRBJ2-3; TRBD2 aligns across 10 bases. Germline CDR1 and CDR2: PRHDT and FYEKMQ (reference sequence). The CDR3 loop spans 19 amino acids. Trimming cost V 3 bases and J 4 bases; bases outside gene matches: 16. The DNA for the CDR3 is TGTGCCAGCAGCTTTGGTCCCCTTAGCGGGAGGTCCCGGGCAGATACGCAGTATTTT. Translating gives CASSFGPLSGRSRADTQYF.

The chain employs TRBV30 and TRBJ1-3; 8 bases are a match to TRBD1. Germline trimming cut 4 bases from V and 0 bases from J; bases unmatched to any gene: 5. This CDR3 is built from 15 residues. Germline V gene sequence: CDR1 GTSNPN, CDR2 SVGIG (reference sequence). CDR3 loop: CAWIPGTGSGNTIYF. CDR3 nucleotides: TGTGCCTGGATCCCAGGGACAGGCTCTGGAAACACCATATATTTT.

The chain combines TRBV7-3 with TRBJ2-6; unclear D gene. This CDR3 comprises 14 residues. CDR1 is SGHTA, CDR2 FQGTGA, per germline. Deletions cut 2 bases from V and 1 base from J, with 3 bases between. The CDR3 DNA reads as TGTGCCAGCAGCTTATATTCTGGGGCCAACGTCCTGACTTTC. Translation gives CASSLYSGANVLTF.

This clone has just a few counts. For the CDR3, the DNA is TGTGCCAGCGTAAAACAGGGGGCCGAAAATTCACCCCTCCACTTT. Encoded protein: CASVKQGAENSPLHF. This chain uses TRBV2 with TRBJ1-6; 9 bases align to TRBD1. Germline V gene lookup returns CDR1 SNHLY and CDR2 FYNNEI. Germline trimming cut 8 bases from V and 7 bases from J; bases unmatched to any gene: 9. The CDR3 spans 15 residues.

The chain uses TRBV4-1 and TRBJ2-5; TRBD2 agrees at 9 bases. Germline V lookup: CDR1 MGHRA, CDR2 YSYEKL. Losses at the gene ends were 0 bases for V and 5 bases for J; bases not matched to a gene: 7. The CDR3 is made up of 16 amino acids. CDR3 sequence reads: CASSQDLVAGGETQYF. CDR3 in DNA: TGCGCCAGCAGCCAAGATTTAGTTGCGGGAGGGGAGACCCAGTACTTC.

The rearrangement links TRBV9 to TRBJ2-1; 10 nucleotides align to TRBD2. The CDR3 extends over 16 amino acids. Per germline, CDR1 SGDLS and CDR2 YYNGEE. With 2 bases clipped from V and 7 bases from J, the junction kept 9 bases outside the gene matches. The CDR3: CASSVGTSDGMNEQFF. The DNA of the CDR3 is TGTGCCAGCAGCGTTGGGACTAGCGATGGTATGAATGAGCAGTTCTTC.

The V and J genes are TRBV9 and TRBJ2-7; D is perhaps TRBD2 (5 bases). Per germline, CDR1 SGDLS and CDR2 YYNGEE. The CDR3 spans 15 residues. Deletions cut 0 bases from V and 1 base from J, with 11 bases between. Written as DNA, the CDR3 is TGTGCCAGCAGCGTAGAACTAGGGTGGTCCTACGAGCAGTACTTC. Translated, it gives CASSVELGWSYEQYF.

This clone was recorded only once. The chain is built from TRBV7-6 and TRBJ2-1, with TRBD2 identical over 16 bases. The CDR3 consists of 16 residues. V shed 5 bases, J shed 9 bases, and the junction held 7 bases outside the gene matches. CDR1 and CDR2 from the germline V gene are SGHVS and FNYEAQ. The CDR3 is CASSRGLAGGPGEQFF. In nucleotides, the CDR3 is TGTGCCAGCAGCCGGGGACTAGCGGGAGGGCCGGGTGAGCAGTTCTTC.

This clone appeared a few times. The chain employs TRBV19 and TRBJ1-1; D is ambiguous. In germline, CDR1 is LNHDA, CDR2 SQIVND (reference sequence). V was cut by 1 base and J by 1 base, with 16 bases left in between. CDR3 size: 17 residues. CDR3 nucleotides: TGTGCCAGTAGTATAGGGGCGAGGGTGAGTCGGAACACTGAAGCTTTCTTT. This sequence encodes CASSIGARVSRNTEAFF.